This T cell receptor (beta chain) derives from a study of radiotherapy plus CTLA-4 blockade in lung cancer. Study-level information: An objective response was seen in about a sixth of patients, and disease control in about 31%.

Trimming cost V 1 base and J 1 base, with 7 bases left between them. The germline gives CDR1 SGHVS, CDR2 FNYEAQ. This CDR3 is 14 amino acids long. Overall study results and limits: Researchers report tumor-derived TCR clones expanding in blood after radiotherapy plus ipilimumab. Early shifts in blood T cell clones, with interferon-beta, reportedly predicted response best.

Using immunoSEQ multiplex PCR, the repertoire was profiled, and TCRdb retains in-frame clones only, with some absent. The data show approximately 52,000 clones, about 85% seen once. About this clone: The target antigen is unknown.

The chain employs TRBV7-6 and TRBJ2-5; D remains ambiguous. The material sequenced was peripheral blood, taken from a patient treated with radiotherapy plus ipilimumab. The TCR originated in a human donor with non-small cell lung cancer who had a complete response to radiotherapy plus ipilimumab. The DNA for the CDR3 is TGTGCCAGCAGCTTAGTTTCGGGCCAAGAGACCCAGTACTTC. Residues: CASSLVSGQETQYF.